Following are 10 T cell receptor beta chains from one sample sequenced in a study of HIV-infected patients and healthy controls. The repertoire came from unfractionated whole blood and reflected all unsorted peripheral T cells. Around 530 ng RNA was reverse transcribed with alpha and beta constant-region primers. Each of the alpha and beta chains got its own library through chain-specific third strand synthesis with indices. TCRdb analysed the 5' RACE reads with MiXCR anew, one entry per CDR3 protein. The sample includes over 8,000 distinct CDR3 sequences, 8% of them seen just once. Sequencing was performed on blood. The source of these receptors is an adult in good health.

This clonotype was counted between two and nine times. The gene calls are TRBV7-9 and TRBJ1-1, with a weak D call TRBD1 (5 bases). Between the trimmed V and J ends, which lost 4 bases and 4 bases, there was a span of 13 bases. The V gene's germline CDR1 is SEHNR and CDR2 FQNEAQ (reference sequence). CDR3 length equals 14 residues. CDR3 protein: CASSSFRAGTEAFF. In nucleotides, the CDR3 is TGTGCCAGCAGCTCTTTCAGGGCGGGCACTGAAGCTTTCTTT.

This clonotype was picked up many times. The V gene is TRBV5-1, the J gene TRBJ2-1; TRBD2 aligns across 10 bases. V shed 4 bases, J shed 6 bases, and the junction held 13 bases outside the gene matches. The V gene's germline CDR1 is SGHRS and CDR2 YFSETQ. The CDR3 is made up of 17 amino acids. DNA for the CDR3: TGCGCCAGCAGCCAGGGTGCGCTAGCGGGGGCCGGCAATGAGCAGTTCTTC. Its protein is CASSQGALAGAGNEQFF.

This clonotype is medium-sized (0.01 to 0.1%) by share. V gene TRBV25-1 combines with J gene TRBJ1-2; maybe TRBD1 (5 bases). Germline CDR1 and CDR2: MGHDK and SYGVNS. The V end lost 8 bases, the J end lost 6 bases, and 10 bases lay between the germline ends. The CDR3 length is 11 residues. This CDR3 is CASLGGDGYTF. CDR3 DNA sequence: TGTGCCAGCCTGGGGGGGGATGGCTACACCTTC.

In this sample, this clonotype turned up many times. This chain uses TRBV3-1 with TRBJ1-6, with D possibly TRBD1 on 5 matching bases. The CDR3 extends over 14 amino acids. The V gene's germline CDR1 is LGHDT and CDR2 YNNKEL (reference sequence). Trimming stripped 2 bases from V and 6 bases from J, with 8 bases between. Written as DNA, the CDR3 is TGTGCCAGCAGCCAACCTGGGGGTAATTCACCCCTCCACTTT. Encoded protein: CASSQPGGNSPLHF. The whole variable domain, remainder taken from reference TRBV3-1 and TRBJ1-6, is DTAVSQTPKYLVTQMGNDKSIKCEQNLGHDTMYWYKQDSKKFLKIMFSYNNKELIINETVPNRFSPKSPDKAHLNLHINSLELGDSAVYFCASSQPGGNSPLHFGNGTRLTVT.

This clonotype showed up many times. This chain uses TRBV5-8 with TRBJ2-7; a possible D gene is TRBD2 (6 bases). The V end was cut by 0 bases, the J end by 4 bases, with 11 bases between. The CDR3 extends over 14 amino acids. Germline V gives CDR1 SGHTS, CDR2 YDEGEE. CDR3 in amino acids: CASSLVGGLYEQYF. The CDR3 nucleotides are TGTGCCAGCAGCTTGGTAGGCGGACTATACGAGCAGTACTTC.

This clonotype was counted ten times or more. The chain recombines TRBV6-6 with TRBJ1-1; no reliable D call. This CDR3 is 14 amino acids long. Germline lookup yields CDR1 MNHNY and CDR2 SVGAGI (reference sequence). V lost 5 bases and J lost 5, with 15 bases in between. The CDR3 sequence is CASSGPRGGTEAFF. The CDR3 nucleotides read TGTGCCAGCAGTGGCCCCCGAGGCGGTACTGAAGCTTTCTTT.

This clonotype was seen ten or more times. The chain uses TRBV10-3 and TRBJ1-5; D possibly corresponds to TRBD1 (5 bases). Trimming cost V 10 bases and J 3 bases, with 13 bases left between them. CDR1 and CDR2 (germline): ENHRY, SYGVKD. There are 13 residues in the CDR3. The CDR3 loop is CATRGGSNQPQHF. CDR3 nucleotide sequence: TGTGCCACCCGTGGGGGGTCCAATCAGCCCCAGCATTTT.

V is TRBV15 and J is TRBJ2-3; D unresolved. V lost 3 bases and J 5 bases, leaving 6 bases between the germline ends. The germline V gene encodes CDR1 LNHNV and CDR2 YYDKDF (reference sequence). This CDR3 region has 12 residues. CDR3 sequence (DNA): TGTGCCACCAGCAGGGTTGGAGATACGCAGTATTTT. It specifies CATSRVGDTQYF.

This clonotype rates as medium-sized. The V call is TRBV7-9, the J call TRBJ2-3; D uncertain. There are 15 residues in the CDR3. Germline values: CDR1 SEHNR, CDR2 FQNEAQ (reference sequence). The V and J ends lost 1 base and 6 bases respectively, with 14 bases between them. The CDR3 DNA follows: TGTGCCAGCAGCTTAGAGGTCGGACCCCGGGATACGCAGTATTTT. Amino acid sequence: CASSLEVGPRDTQYF.

This clonotype was seen repeatedly, ten times or more. The chain joins TRBV6-5 to TRBJ2-7, with D perhaps matching TRBD2 (5 bases). This CDR3 comprises 12 residues. Germline-derived CDR1 and CDR2 are MNHEY and SVGAGI. The CDR3 reads CKRGLSSYEQYF. The CDR3 DNA follows: TGTAAACGCGGGCTGAGCTCCTACGAGCAGTACTTC.